The 11 T cell receptor beta chains given below trace back to one sample, sequenced in a study of tumor-infiltrating lymphocytes in oesophageal squamous cell carcinoma. TCRdb used MiXCR to reprocess the PCR reads, holding one entry per CDR3 protein. Here the sample spans about 10,000 distinct CDR3 sequences, 50% to 65% being singletons. Sequencing input: esophageal tumor tissue. All receptors come from a male donor with esophageal squamous cell carcinoma.

For this clonotype: This CDR3 fails to terminate in the conserved phenylalanine or tryptophan, so it likely reflects a read error. The chain has TRBV7-2 and TRBJ2-1; TRBD1 aligns across 7 bases. The J call may be wrong; the DNA end is better matched by TRBJ2-7. Per the germline V gene, CDR1 is SGHTA and CDR2 is FQGNSA. The CDR3 extends over 14 amino acids. In nucleotides, the CDR3 is TGTGCCAGCAGCTTCCGGGACAGAGGCAACGAGCAGTACTCC. Translation: CASSFRDRGNEQYS.

This clonotype showed up many times. As the CDR3 is not closed by the conserved phenylalanine or tryptophan, this likely results from a read error. The DNA is left out, because the CDR3 cannot be placed on it with certainty; the CDR3 is given as TCRdb lists it. The V call is TRBV7-2, the J call TRBJ2-3; the table's D call TRBD2 went unverified against the DNA. Termini included, the CDR3 measures 14 amino acids. CDR1 SGHTA and CDR2 FQGNSA come from the germline V gene. The CDR3 region is CASSRAAMATPSVR.

The chain carries TRBV6-2 or TRBV6-3 and TRBJ2-7; D is possibly TRBD2 (5 bases). This CDR3 spans 15 amino acids. Trimming pared 0 bases from V and 0 bases from J, leaving 9 bases between. Germline V lookup: CDR1 MNHEY, CDR2 SVGEGT. CDR3 DNA sequence: TGTGCCAGCAGTTACTCAAGAGGGATCTCCTACGAGCAGTACTTC. It translates to CASSYSRGISYEQYF.

V gene TRBV12-3 or TRBV12-4 combines with J gene TRBJ2-7, with D possibly matching TRBD2 (6 bases). V lost 3 bases to trimming and J lost 2 bases, with 14 bases between them. This CDR3 contains 15 residues. As DNA, the CDR3 is TGTGCCAGCAGTTTTAAGGCGGGACGGACCTACGAGCAGTACTTC. Amino acids: CASSFKAGRTYEQYF.

As to this clonotype: A read error is likely, as this CDR3 ends without the conserved phenylalanine or tryptophan. No DNA is shown, since the ends of the CDR3 on it are uncertain; the CDR3 is the one TCRdb lists. Here the CDR3 reads CASSSQGNTIYFGE. V is TRBV7-3 and J is TRBJ1-1. Germline V gene sequence: CDR1 SGHTA, CDR2 FQGTGA. Inclusive of both ends, the CDR3 amounts to 14 amino acids.

A word on this clonotype: The conserved closing phenylalanine or tryptophan is absent in this CDR3, likely reflecting a read error. The DNA is omitted, as the CDR3 cannot be located on it reliably, and the CDR3 follows TCRdb's listing. The genes are TRBV7-2 and TRBJ2-3; TRBD1 reflects the table's D call only, with no check against the DNA. Germline CDR1 and CDR2: SGHTA and FQGNSA. Inclusive of both ends, the CDR3 amounts to 17 amino acids. CDR3 loop: CASSTASDSAYEQYFGP.

This clonotype was seen a few times. This chain joins TRBV2 and TRBJ2-7, with 11 bases that match TRBD2. J lost 0 bases, V lost 3 bases, and 10 bases had no gene match. This CDR3 is 18 amino acids long. The germline V gene has CDR1 SNHLY and CDR2 FYNNEI. The CDR3 spells CASSDHYLAGGSSYEQYF. In DNA, the CDR3 is TGTGCCAGCAGTGACCACTATTTAGCGGGGGGGAGCTCCTACGAGCAGTACTTC.

This clonotype came up a few times. J is TRBJ2-3 and V is TRBV7-6; 15 bases match TRBD2. The germline CDR1 and CDR2 sequences are SGHVS and FNYEAQ. This CDR3 is built from 18 residues. Trimming at V came to 5 bases and at J to 2 bases, leaving 8 bases not matched to a gene. The CDR3 spells CASSLGLAGGQVTDTQYF. The CDR3, as DNA: TGTGCCAGCAGCCTCGGACTAGCGGGAGGGCAAGTCACAGATACGCAGTATTTT.

A few counts support this clonotype. The rearrangement links TRBV7-3 to TRBJ2-7; possible D gene TRBD2, 6 bases. Trimming removed 0 bases from V and 6 bases from J, with 9 bases in between. Per germline, CDR1 SGHTA and CDR2 FQGTGA. The CDR3 sequence is 13 residues long. CDR3 sequence (DNA): TGTGCCAGCAGCTTAACCCACGGGGGCGAGCAGTACTTC. This translates into CASSLTHGGEQYF.

The chain couples TRBV7-9 to TRBJ2-3; D unresolved. This CDR3 is 12 amino acids long. Germline-derived CDR1 and CDR2 are SEHNR and FQNEAQ (reference sequence). V gave up 2 bases and J gave up 3 bases, with 3 bases separating them. The CDR3 DNA reads TGTGCCAGCAGCTTACGGACAGATACGCAGTATTTT. Encoded protein: CASSLRTDTQYF.

This clonotype was seen at least ten times. The chain uses TRBV5-4 and TRBJ2-2; D tentatively reads TRBD1 or TRBD2 (5 bases each). The CDR3 contains 16 residues. The germline gives CDR1 SGHNT, CDR2 YYREEE (reference sequence). The germline V and J ends were trimmed by 0 bases and 5 bases, with 14 bases remaining between them. CDR3 sequence reads: CASSLATGPTTGELFF. In DNA, the CDR3 is TGTGCCAGCAGCTTGGCCACGGGACCGACTACCGGGGAGCTGTTTTTT.